The entry that follows covers one TCR beta chain sequence. What it binds is unknown. This sample is part of a study of identical twins. General study findings and limits: Donors were not followed over many years; analysis was cross-sectional. The study found that models underestimated out-of-frame TCR alpha sharing in monozygotic twins.

TCRdb itself ran the 5' RACE reads through MiXCR, one entry per CDR3 protein. The sample records around 690,000 distinct CDR3 sequences, 21% being singletons. The CDR3 runs 14 residues. V was pared by 8 bases and J by 3 bases, with 14 bases between. The germline CDR1 and CDR2 sequences are MNHNS and SASEGT. Another study also made use of these data, one on T cells expressing NK-cell markers. That work contributes: Each TCR beta repertoire originated in sorted T cells that were CD3+CD56+NKG2C+, CD3+CD56+NKG2C- or CD3+CD56-NKG2C+. In about six donors, dominant NKG2C+ clonotypes were about 1.0-7.5% of CD8+ T cells.

The receptor comes from a woman younger than 35 in good health. The chain couples TRBV6-1 to TRBJ1-3; possibly TRBD1 for D (5 bases). The specimen sequenced was PBMCs. The chain's CDR3 is CASVPPGGGNTIYF. The CDR3 DNA is TGTGCCAGCGTACCCCCGGGGGGTGGAAACACCATATATTTT.